This T cell receptor (beta chain) was captured in a study of blood T cell repertoires in COVID-19. Libraries were prepared by immunoSEQ multiplex PCR; TCRdb keeps only in-frame clonotypes and omits some of them. The table lists around 88,000 clones, roughly 80% of them singletons, with about 8.1% in the top ten. This CDR3 is built from 13 residues. The germline gives CDR1 SGHRS, CDR2 YFSETQ. V was clipped by 6 bases and J by 6 bases, with 12 bases between them. Sequencing was carried out using peripheral blood. This chain uses TRBV5-1 with TRBJ1-4; possible D gene TRBD1, 5 bases. The receptor's source is a man aged 45-65 years who had recovered from COVID-19. The CDR3 DNA follows: TGCGCCAGCAACTCGGGAGGGGATGAAAAACTGTTTTTT. This encodes CASNSGGDEKLFF. Complete variable domain (other parts from reference TRBV5-1 and TRBJ1-4): KAGVTQTPRYLIKTRGQQVTLSCSPISGHRSVSWYQQTPGQGLQFLFEYFSETQRNKGNFPGRFSGRQFSNSRSEMNVSTLELGDSALYLCASNSGGDEKLFFGSGTQLSVL.